This TCR beta chain appears in the sequencing data of a study of blood T cell repertoires in COVID-19. For the study at large: There were acute and convalescent COVID-19 samples, and they came from the United States, Italy and Spain.

Germline loops: CDR1 SGHRS, CDR2 YFSETQ. The CDR3 runs to 16 residues. V was shortened by 3 bases and J by 1 base, with 13 bases between the two germline ends. Authors' analysis steps: Estimated nucleated cell counts came from reference gene primer amplification. Libraries were prepared by immunoSEQ multiplex PCR; TCRdb keeps only in-frame clonotypes and omits some of them. The V and J calls and clone size are taken from that table; D and trimming were inferred from the DNA. The repertoire holds roughly 250,000 clones, with around 85% as singletons. Those who participated ranged in age from roughly 18 to 89 years and resided in around 22 US areas. Participants reported their clinical history, and cohort assignment relied on those reports.

This clonotype originated in a woman in her thirties or forties with acute COVID-19. Sample: PBMCs or T cells enriched from blood (not recorded which). V and J are TRBV5-1 and TRBJ2-2, with unresolved D. CDR3 sequence: CASSSFVFGNTGELFF. CDR3 DNA sequence: TGCGCCAGCAGCTCCTTCGTTTTCGGGAACACCGGGGAGCTGTTTTTT.